The 21 T cell receptor beta chains below all came from one sample that was sequenced in a study of cytomegalovirus exposure and HLA in healthy donors. PCR amplification relied on 60 Vbeta primers (plus 13 Jbeta primers). The method was immunoSEQ multiplex PCR; TCRdb's version includes in-frame clones alone and lacks a portion of them. The sample contains about 200,000 clones, about 13% of which appear only once. Sequencing used PBMCs. These receptors all stem from a man between 50 and 59 years old in good health and CMV-seropositive.

This clone has a handful of counts. The rearrangement links TRBV5-1 to TRBJ2-3; 7 nucleotides align to TRBD1. Germline V gene lookup returns CDR1 SGHRS and CDR2 YFSETQ. The length of the CDR3 is 14 residues. After removal of 3 bases from V and 4 bases from J, the junction contained 5 bases not matched to a gene. CDR3 protein: CASSSGQEPDTQYF. The CDR3 DNA sequence: TGCGCCAGCAGCTCCGGACAGGAGCCAGATACGCAGTATTTT.

This clone was counted a few times. The gene calls are TRBV9 and TRBJ2-1; tentatively, D is TRBD2 (6 bases). This CDR3 is 14 amino acids long. Germline lookup yields CDR1 SGDLS and CDR2 YYNGEE. Trimming stripped 3 bases from V and 4 bases from J, with 11 bases between. CDR3 in DNA: TGTGCCAGCAGCGAGGGACTCCTTTACAATGAGCAGTTCTTC. Translation: CASSEGLLYNEQFF.

On this clone itself: Distinct nucleotide sequences in the sample also encode this CDR3. This sequence joins TRBV9 and TRBJ1-1; 8 positions match TRBD1. Germline V CDR1 and CDR2: SGDLS, YYNGEE. V lost 0 bases to trimming and J lost 1 base; unmatched junction nucleotides: 2. The CDR3 length is 15 residues. The DNA for the CDR3 is TGTGCCAGCAGCGTAGGAGGACAGGGGAACACTGAAGCTTTCTTT. Translation: CASSVGGQGNTEAFF. Together with reference TRBV9 and TRBJ1-1, the CDR3 gives the full variable domain: DSGVTQTPKHLITATGQRVTLRCSPRSGDLSVYWYQQSLDQGLQFLIQYYNGEERAKGNILERFSAQQFPDLHSELNLSSLELGDSALYFCASSVGGQGNTEAFFGQGTRLTVV.

There are a few counts of this clone. The chain combines TRBV11-2 with TRBJ2-1, with D uncertain. The V and J ends lost 4 bases and 8 bases respectively, with 18 bases between them. The CDR3 consists of 15 residues. Germline lookup yields CDR1 SGHAT and CDR2 FQNNGV. CDR3 DNA: TGTGCCAGCAGCTCCAGGATGTCTTTTAACGATGAGCAGTTCTTC. It specifies CASSSRMSFNDEQFF.

This clone was counted between two and nine times. The J gene is TRBJ2-7, the V gene TRBV28, with D possibly TRBD2 on 6 matching bases. Between the trimmed V and J ends, which lost 2 bases and 5 bases, there was a span of 13 bases. The length of the CDR3 is 14 residues. CDR1 MDHEN and CDR2 SYDVKM come from the germline V gene. DNA for the CDR3: TGTGCCAGCAGTTTAACCCGGGGGTGGAACGAGCAGTACGTC. Amino acids: CASSLTRGWNEQYV.

This clone turned up a few times. The gene calls are TRBV6-1 and TRBJ2-7; 7 bases are shared with TRBD1. Germline V lookup: CDR1 MNHNS, CDR2 SASEGT. The V gene end was trimmed by 6 bases and the J gene end by 3 bases; junction bases not matched to a gene: 5. This CDR3 comprises 13 residues. The CDR3 nucleotides are TGTGCCAGCAGGCAGGGGGTTCTCTACGAGCAGTACGTC. Translating gives CASRQGVLYEQYV.

This clone was seen a handful of times. J is TRBJ1-2 and V is TRBV4-2; possible D gene TRBD1, 5 bases. The CDR3 consists of 17 residues. Per germline, CDR1 LGHNA and CDR2 YNFKEQ. Trimming removed 5 bases from V and 1 base from J, with 20 bases in between. CDR3 nucleotides: TGTGCCAGCAGCTTCTCAACCCGACAGAGAGATAACTATGGCTACACCTTC. Its protein is CASSFSTRQRDNYGYTF.

The chain recombines TRBV7-9 with TRBJ2-7, with D perhaps matching TRBD1 (5 bases). The length of the CDR3 is 14 residues. V lost 5 bases, J lost 5 bases, and 16 bases lay in between. The germline V gene has CDR1 SEHNR and CDR2 FQNEAQ (reference sequence). CDR3 nucleotide sequence: TGTGCCAGCAGCCCCCAGGGAAGTTCCCACGAGCAGTACTTC. This encodes CASSPQGSSHEQYF.

The rearrangement uses TRBV4-3 and TRBJ1-2, with a tentative D call TRBD1 (5 bases). The CDR3 is 15 residues long. The germline V gene has CDR1 LGHNA and CDR2 YSLEER. Deletions cut 0 bases from V and 3 bases from J, with 11 bases between. For the CDR3, the DNA is TGCGCCAGCAGCCAAGATTTGGAGGGGTACTATGGCTACACCTTC. This encodes CASSQDLEGYYGYTF.

The chain combines TRBV2 with TRBJ2-5; 9 positions match TRBD2. The CDR3 extends over 13 amino acids. With V trimmed by 6 bases and J by 7 bases, 6 bases remained unmatched. CDR1 and CDR2 (germline): SNHLY, FYNNEI. The CDR3 here is CASSQGAGGTQYF. The CDR3 DNA is TGTGCCAGCAGCCAGGGAGCGGGGGGGACCCAGTACTTC.

This clone has more than one count but fewer than ten. The rearrangement links TRBV2 to TRBJ2-7; the match to TRBD1 covers 9 bases. V lost 11 bases, J lost 3 bases, and 8 bases stayed unmatched. The CDR3 covers 13 residues. Germline V lookup: CDR1 SNHLY, CDR2 FYNNEI. The CDR3 DNA reads as TGTGCCGGGGACTCGACAGGGGGCTACGAGCAGTACTTC. Its translation is CAGDSTGGYEQYF.

In its sample, this clone was seen a few times. This chain links TRBV4-3 with TRBJ2-2, with 10 bases lining up with TRBD2. This CDR3 has 17 amino acids. Trimming took 5 bases from V and 8 from J; bases not matched to a gene: 14. Germline CDR1 reads LGHNA; CDR2 reads YSLEER. CDR3 amino acids: CASSFGLAGAQRGELFF. CDR3 in DNA: TGCGCCAGCAGCTTCGGGCTAGCGGGGGCCCAAAGGGGGGAGCTGTTTTTT.

The chain combines TRBV10-1 with TRBJ2-1; 10 bases align to TRBD1. This CDR3 contains 18 residues. CDR1 WNHNN and CDR2 SYGVQD come from the germline V gene (reference sequence). V lost 2 bases and J lost 7; bases outside the gene matches: 14. The CDR3 DNA reads TGCGCCAGCAGTGAGCAAACATCCGGGACAGGGGAGAGTAATGAGCAGTTCTTC. This codes for CASSEQTSGTGESNEQFF.

The V and J genes are TRBV2 and TRBJ2-1; the D gene is possibly TRBD1 (6 bases). The CDR3 contains 13 residues. The V gene's germline CDR1 is SNHLY and CDR2 FYNNEI. V shed 7 bases and J shed 6 bases, with 13 bases lying between them. The CDR3 protein is CASMMDSSNEQFF. CDR3 sequence (DNA): TGTGCCAGCATGATGGACAGCTCCAATGAGCAGTTCTTC.

This clone was counted a few times. This sequence joins TRBV2 and TRBJ2-3; TRBD2 agrees at 12 bases. The CDR3 extends over 18 amino acids. Germline lookup yields CDR1 SNHLY and CDR2 FYNNEI. The trim removed 2 bases at V and 0 bases at J, leaving 6 bases unmatched. CDR3 amino acids: CASSERLAGGLSTDTQYF. CDR3 coding DNA: TGTGCCAGCAGTGAACGGCTAGCGGGGGGGCTAAGCACAGATACGCAGTATTTT.

This clone was recorded a few times. J is TRBJ1-2 and V is TRBV6-5, with a tentative D call TRBD1 (5 bases). The V gene's germline CDR1 is MNHEY and CDR2 SVGAGI. CDR3 length equals 13 residues. V shed 4 bases and J shed 8 bases, with 14 bases lying between them. Here the CDR3 DNA reads TGTGCCAGCAGTTCCGACAGAAAGGGAGGCTACACCTTC. Its translation is CASSSDRKGGYTF.

In this sample, this clone turned up a few times. The chain recombines TRBV7-2 with TRBJ1-2, with D possibly being TRBD1 (5 bases). CDR1 and CDR2 from the germline V gene are SGHTA and FQGNSA. V gave up 1 base and J gave up 2 bases, with 17 bases separating them. CDR3 size: 17 residues. CDR3 DNA: TGTGCCAGCAGCTTAGATTCAGGGCGCGGATCCAACTATGGCTACACCTTC. This sequence encodes CASSLDSGRGSNYGYTF.

This clone was detected a few times. V is TRBV4-3 and J is TRBJ2-3; weak D call: TRBD1 (5 bases). Germline lookup yields CDR1 LGHNA and CDR2 YSLEER. The CDR3 extends over 14 amino acids. The germline V and J ends were trimmed by 8 bases and 4 bases, with 16 bases remaining between them. CDR3 in amino acids: CASGWTRVSDTQYF. CDR3 sequence (DNA): TGCGCCAGCGGCTGGACACGGGTATCAGATACGCAGTATTTT.

This clone was seen only a few times. The rearrangement links TRBV10-3 to TRBJ1-1, with 9 bases that match TRBD1. V lost 2 bases, J lost 12 bases, and 7 bases stayed unmatched. From germline, CDR1 is ENHRY and CDR2 SYGVKD. There are 13 residues in the CDR3. As DNA, the CDR3 is TGTGCCATCAGTGAGCCGCCGGGACAGGGAACTTTCTTT. Translation: CAISEPPGQGTFF.

This clone has a handful of counts. The chain uses TRBV6-5 and TRBJ2-2; TRBD1 might be the D (8 bases). Trimming pared 5 bases from V and 4 bases from J, leaving 14 bases between. Looked up from germline, CDR1 is MNHEY and CDR2 is SVGAGI. This CDR3 region has 15 residues. The CDR3 is CASSRTGGGTGELFF. The CDR3, as DNA: TGTGCCAGCAGTCGAACAGGGGGGGGCACCGGGGAGCTGTTTTTT.

The chain is built from TRBV6-5 and TRBJ1-1; no reliable D call. Per the germline V gene, CDR1 is MNHEY and CDR2 is SVGAGI. V dropped 11 bases and J dropped 5 bases, with 15 bases sitting between them. The CDR3 contains 12 residues. CDR3: CASLSVWTEAFF. CDR3 DNA sequence: TGTGCCTCCCTCAGTGTGTGGACTGAAGCTTTCTTT.